The sequence of this T cell receptor (beta chain) was determined in a study of blood T cell repertoires in COVID-19. About the research overall: Sites in the United States, Italy and Spain provided acute and convalescent COVID-19 samples. Sample material is recorded as cDNA or gDNA derived from T cells, B-cell-depleted T cells, or PBMCs.

This CDR3 has 15 residues. V was pared by 3 bases and J by 1 base, with 10 bases between. In germline, CDR1 is KGHSH, CDR2 LQKENI. Original methodology: Scientists estimated how many nucleated cells there were by amplifying reference gene primers. The assay was immunoSEQ multiplex PCR, and TCRdb's table has in-frame clones only and misses some. The D gene and trimming were derived from the DNA, and the V and J assignments and clone size from that table. The profile shows under 30,000 clones, about nine tenths of them singletons. The clonotype was recovered from a woman older than 75 with active or convalescent COVID-19. Sample: peripheral blood. The rearrangement links TRBV18 to TRBJ2-1; a weak D match, TRBD1 (6 bases). CDR3 loop: CASSPTGSSYNEQFF. Here the CDR3 DNA reads TGTGCCAGCTCACCTACAGGGAGTTCCTACAATGAGCAGTTCTTC.